This T cell receptor (beta chain) derives from a study of T cells after yellow fever vaccination. There are many counts of this clonotype. The CDR3 runs to 15 residues. Germline CDR1 SGHDT, CDR2 YYEEEE. V lost 2 bases and J lost 3; bases outside the gene matches: 5. TCRdb analysed the 5' RACE reads with MiXCR anew, one entry per CDR3 protein. The sample contains tens of thousands of distinct CDR3 sequences, 6.5% to 9% of which appear only once. Here the sequenced sample was CD8+ T cells sorted from PBMCs, taken 15 days after the yellow fever booster vaccination. The J gene is TRBJ2-7, the V gene TRBV5-6; 10 positions agree with TRBD2. This sequence originates from a man aged 25-45 years who received the YFV17D yellow fever vaccine. Here the CDR3 DNA reads TGTGCCAGCAGCTTCGTTTCTAGCGGGAGCTACGAGCAGTACTTC. Translated: CASSFVSSGSYEQYF.